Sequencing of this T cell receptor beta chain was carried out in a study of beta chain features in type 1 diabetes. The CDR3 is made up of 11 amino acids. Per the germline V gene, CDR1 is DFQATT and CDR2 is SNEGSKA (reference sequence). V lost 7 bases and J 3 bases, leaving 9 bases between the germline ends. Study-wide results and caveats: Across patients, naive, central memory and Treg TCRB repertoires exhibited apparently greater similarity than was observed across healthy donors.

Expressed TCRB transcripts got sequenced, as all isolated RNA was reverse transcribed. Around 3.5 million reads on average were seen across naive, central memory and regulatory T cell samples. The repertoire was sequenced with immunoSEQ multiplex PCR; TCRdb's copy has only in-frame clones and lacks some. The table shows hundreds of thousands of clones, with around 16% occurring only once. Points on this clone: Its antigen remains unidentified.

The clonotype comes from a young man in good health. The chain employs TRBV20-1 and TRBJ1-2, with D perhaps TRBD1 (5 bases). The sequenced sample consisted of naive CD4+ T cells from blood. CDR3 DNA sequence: TGCAGTGTATGGGGCTACTATGGCTACACCTTC. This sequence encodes CSVWGYYGYTF.